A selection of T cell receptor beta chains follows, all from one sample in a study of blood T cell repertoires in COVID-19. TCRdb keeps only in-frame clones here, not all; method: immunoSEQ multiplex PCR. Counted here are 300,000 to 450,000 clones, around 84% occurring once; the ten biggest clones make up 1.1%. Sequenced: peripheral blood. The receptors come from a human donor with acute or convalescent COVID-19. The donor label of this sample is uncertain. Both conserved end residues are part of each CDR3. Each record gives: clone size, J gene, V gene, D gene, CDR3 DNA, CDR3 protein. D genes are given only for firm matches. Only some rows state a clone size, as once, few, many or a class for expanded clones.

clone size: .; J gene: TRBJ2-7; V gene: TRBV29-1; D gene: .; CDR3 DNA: TGCAGCGTTTTGCAGGGTTGGGAGGTCGAGCAGTACTTC; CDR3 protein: CSVLQGWEVEQYF
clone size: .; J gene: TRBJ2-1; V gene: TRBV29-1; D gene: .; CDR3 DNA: TGCAGCGTCAGTCCAGGCACCTACAATGAGCAGTTCTTC; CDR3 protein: CSVSPGTYNEQFF
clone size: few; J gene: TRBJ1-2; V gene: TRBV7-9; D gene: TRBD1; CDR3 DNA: TGTGCCAGCAGCTTTGTAAACAGGGGTAATGGCTACACCTTC; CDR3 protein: CASSFVNRGNGYTF
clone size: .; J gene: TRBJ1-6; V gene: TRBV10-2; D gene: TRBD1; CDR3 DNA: TGCGCCAGCAGCCAGGGACAGGGGAGAAGTTCACCCCTCCACTTT; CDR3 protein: CASSQGQGRSSPLHF
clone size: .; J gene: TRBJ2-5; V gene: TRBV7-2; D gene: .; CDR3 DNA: TGTGCCAGCAGCTTGGGCGACAGTCCATTTGGTGAGACCCAGTACTTC; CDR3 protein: CASSLGDSPFGETQYF
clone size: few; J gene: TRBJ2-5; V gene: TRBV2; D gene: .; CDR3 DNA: TGTGCCAGCAGTGCGGAGGGAGAGACCCAGTACTTC; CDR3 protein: CASSAEGETQYF
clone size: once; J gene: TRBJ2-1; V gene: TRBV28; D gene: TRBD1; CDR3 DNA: TGTGCCAGCAGTTTGGGCAGGGGGCCCCGGAATGAGCAGTTCTTC; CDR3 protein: CASSLGRGPRNEQFF
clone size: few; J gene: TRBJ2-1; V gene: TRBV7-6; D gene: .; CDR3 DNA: TGTGCCAGCAGCTTATTCGGGGGTAATGAGCAGTTCTTC; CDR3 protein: CASSLFGGNEQFF
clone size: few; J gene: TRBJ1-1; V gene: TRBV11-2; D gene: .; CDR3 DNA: TGTGCCAGCAGGGGGCGGATATTGAACACTGAAGCTTTCTTT; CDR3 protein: CASRGRILNTEAFF
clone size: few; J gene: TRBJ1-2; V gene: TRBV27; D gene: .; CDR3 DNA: TGTGCCAGCGGCGGCGGGACCCGCTATGGCTACACCTTC; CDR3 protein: CASGGGTRYGYTF
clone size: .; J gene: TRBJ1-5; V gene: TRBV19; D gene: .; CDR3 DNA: TGTGCCAGTAGTATGGCAGGGAGGCGCAATCAGCCCCAGCATTTT; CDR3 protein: CASSMAGRRNQPQHF
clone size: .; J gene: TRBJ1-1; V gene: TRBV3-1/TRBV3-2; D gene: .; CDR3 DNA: TGTGCCAGCAGCCTTCTCGGACAGACTGAAGCTTTCTTT; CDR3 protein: CASSLLGQTEAFF
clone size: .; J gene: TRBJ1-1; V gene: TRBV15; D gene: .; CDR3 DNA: TGTGCCACCAGCACCGACCGGAGCACTGAAGCTTTCTTT; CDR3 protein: CATSTDRSTEAFF
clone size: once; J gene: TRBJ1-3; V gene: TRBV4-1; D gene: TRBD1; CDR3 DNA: TGCGCCAGCAGCCAAGCGACAGGGCCTGGAAACACCATATATTTT; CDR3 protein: CASSQATGPGNTIYF
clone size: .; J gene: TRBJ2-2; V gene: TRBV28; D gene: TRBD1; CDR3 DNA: TGTGCCAGCAGATTTACAGGGGGTAGAGCCACCGGGGAGCTGTTTTTT; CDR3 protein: CASRFTGGRATGELFF
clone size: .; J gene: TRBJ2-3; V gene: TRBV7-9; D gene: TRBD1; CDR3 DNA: TGTGCCAGCAGCTCGACAGGGTTTCTGGATGGCACAGATACGCAGTATTTT; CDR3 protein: CASSSTGFLDGTDTQYF
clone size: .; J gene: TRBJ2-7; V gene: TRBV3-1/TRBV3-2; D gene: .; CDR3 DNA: TGTGCCAGCAGCCCTGACAGATCCGAGCAGTACTTC; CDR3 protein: CASSPDRSEQYF
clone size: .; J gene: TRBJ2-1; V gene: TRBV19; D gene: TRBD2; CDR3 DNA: TGTGCCAGTAGACGTCTAGCGGGAGCCTACAATGAGCAGTTCTTC; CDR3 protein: CASRRLAGAYNEQFF
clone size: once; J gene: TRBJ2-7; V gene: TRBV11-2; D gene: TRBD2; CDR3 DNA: TGTGCCAGCACCACCCAGCTAGCGGGAGTTGACGAGCAGTACTTC; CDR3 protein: CASTTQLAGVDEQYF
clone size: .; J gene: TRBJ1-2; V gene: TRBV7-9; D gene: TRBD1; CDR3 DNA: TGTGCCAGCAGCCAATCCGACAGGGCCGGCTACACCTTC; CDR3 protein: CASSQSDRAGYTF
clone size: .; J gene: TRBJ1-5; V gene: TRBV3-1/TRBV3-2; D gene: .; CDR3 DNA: TGTGCCAGCAGCCAAGATTATAAGCTAAGCAATCAGCCCCAGCATTTT; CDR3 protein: CASSQDYKLSNQPQHF
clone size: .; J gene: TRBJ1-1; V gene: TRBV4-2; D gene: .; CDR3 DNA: TGTGCCACCGCGCAAGTGGCGGCGAACACTGAAGCTTTCTTT; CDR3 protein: CATAQVAANTEAFF
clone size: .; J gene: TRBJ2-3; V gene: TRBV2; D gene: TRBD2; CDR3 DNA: TGTGCCAGCAGAAACGGGGGGGCCGATACGCAGTATTTT; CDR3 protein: CASRNGGADTQYF
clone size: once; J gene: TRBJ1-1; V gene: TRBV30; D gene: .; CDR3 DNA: TGTGCCTGGGGGAGGCTTAAAGCTTTCTTT; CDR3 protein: CAWGRLKAFF
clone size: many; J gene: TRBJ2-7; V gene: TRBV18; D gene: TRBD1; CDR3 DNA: TGTGCCAGCTCACCGACAGGGAAAGGCGAGCAGTACTTC; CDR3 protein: CASSPTGKGEQYF
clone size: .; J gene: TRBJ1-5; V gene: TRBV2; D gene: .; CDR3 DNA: TGTGCCAGCAAAGTACAGGGAAATCAGCCCCAGCATTTT; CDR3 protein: CASKVQGNQPQHF
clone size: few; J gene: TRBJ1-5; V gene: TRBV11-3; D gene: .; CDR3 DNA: TGTGCCAGCAGCTTAGCCCCCGGGAGGAATCAGCCCCAGCATTTT; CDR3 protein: CASSLAPGRNQPQHF
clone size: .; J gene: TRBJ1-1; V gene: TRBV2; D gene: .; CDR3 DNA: TGTGCCAGCACGGTCCGGGACACCCGGAACACTGAAGCTTTCTTT; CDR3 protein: CASTVRDTRNTEAFF
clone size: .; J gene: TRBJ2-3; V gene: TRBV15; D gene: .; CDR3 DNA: TGTGCCACCAGCGGGAGGGGGGGAGCAGATACGCAGTATTTT; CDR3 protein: CATSGRGGADTQYF
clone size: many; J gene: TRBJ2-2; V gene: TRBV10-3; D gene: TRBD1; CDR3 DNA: TGTGCCATCAGTGAACAGGGGCCCAAGGCCGGGGAGCTGTTTTTT; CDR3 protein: CAISEQGPKAGELFF
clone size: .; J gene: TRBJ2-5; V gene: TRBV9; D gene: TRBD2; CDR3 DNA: TGTGCCAGCAGCGTGTCTAGCGGGGGGGGTCGTTTTCAAGAGACCCAGTACTTC; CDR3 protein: CASSVSSGGGRFQETQYF
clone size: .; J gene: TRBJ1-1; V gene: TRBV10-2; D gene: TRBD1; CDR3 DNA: TGCGCCAGCAAATTGGGACAGGGAACGCACCGAGGAGAAGCTTTCTTT; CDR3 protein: CASKLGQGTHRGEAFF
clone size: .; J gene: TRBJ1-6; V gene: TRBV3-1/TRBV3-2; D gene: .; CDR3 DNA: TGTGCCAGCAGCCCGATGGGGCAGGGCGTATCACCCCTCCACTTT; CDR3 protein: CASSPMGQGVSPLHF
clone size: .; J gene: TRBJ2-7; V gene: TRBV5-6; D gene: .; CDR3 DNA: TGTGCCAGCAGCTATAGGGCGACAGTACCCTACGAGCAGTACTTC; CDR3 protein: CASSYRATVPYEQYF
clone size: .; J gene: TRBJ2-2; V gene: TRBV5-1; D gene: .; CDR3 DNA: TGCGCCAGCAGCGCTAGACAGGGAGGGAACACCGGGGAGCTGTTTTTT; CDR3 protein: CASSARQGGNTGELFF
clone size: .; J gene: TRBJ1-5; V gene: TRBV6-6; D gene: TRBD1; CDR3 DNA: TGTGCCAGCAGCTTTACAGGGGGTAGCAATCAGCCCCAGCATTTT; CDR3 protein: CASSFTGGSNQPQHF
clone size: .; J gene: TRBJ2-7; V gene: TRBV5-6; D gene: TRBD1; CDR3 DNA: TGTGCCAGCAGCTTGGCCGGGACAGGGCGATACGAGCAGTACTTC; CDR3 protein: CASSLAGTGRYEQYF
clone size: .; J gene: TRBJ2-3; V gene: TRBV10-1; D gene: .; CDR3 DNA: TGCGCCAGCTCCCGGGTCACAGATACGCAGTATTTT; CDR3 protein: CASSRVTDTQYF
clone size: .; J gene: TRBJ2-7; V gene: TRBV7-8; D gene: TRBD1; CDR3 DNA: TGTGCCAGCAGCACAAACAGGGGCCTCTCCTACGAGCAGTACTTC; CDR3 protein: CASSTNRGLSYEQYF
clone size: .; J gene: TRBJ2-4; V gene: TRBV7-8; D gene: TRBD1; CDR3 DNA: TGTGCCAGCAGCCCCTCCAGGGGGAACATTCAGTACTTC; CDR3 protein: CASSPSRGNIQYF
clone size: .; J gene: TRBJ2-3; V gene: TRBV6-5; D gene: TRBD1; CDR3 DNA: TGTGCCAGCAGGGGACAGGGATCCCGTGCAGATACGCAGTATTTT; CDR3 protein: CASRGQGSRADTQYF
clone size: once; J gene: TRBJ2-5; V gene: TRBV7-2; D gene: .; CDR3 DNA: TGTGCCAGCAGGCAGGGGCCTCAAGAGACCCAGTACTTC; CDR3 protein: CASRQGPQETQYF
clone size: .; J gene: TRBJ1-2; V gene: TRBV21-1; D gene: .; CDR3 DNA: TGTGCCAGCAGCAAAGTAAGGAGGGACGGACGGTACCCCAAGAGCTACACCTTC; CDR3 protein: CASSKVRRDGRYPKSYTF
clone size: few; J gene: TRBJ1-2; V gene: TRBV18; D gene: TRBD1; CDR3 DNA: TGTGCCAGCTCACCACGGGACCCTGACAGGGGAGAGGATGGCTACACCTTC; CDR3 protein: CASSPRDPDRGEDGYTF
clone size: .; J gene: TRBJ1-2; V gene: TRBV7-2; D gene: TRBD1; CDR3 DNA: TGTGCCAGCAGCCTGACCCGTCAACAGGGGGCGTCTGGCTACACCTTC; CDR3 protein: CASSLTRQQGASGYTF
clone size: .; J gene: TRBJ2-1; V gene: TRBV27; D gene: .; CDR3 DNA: TGTGCCAGCAGTCTCGCGGTTCGTGGGAATGAGCAGTTCTTC; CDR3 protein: CASSLAVRGNEQFF
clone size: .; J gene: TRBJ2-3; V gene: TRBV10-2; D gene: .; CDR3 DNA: TGCGCCAGCTATTCCCTTAGCACAGATACGCAGTATTTT; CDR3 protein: CASYSLSTDTQYF
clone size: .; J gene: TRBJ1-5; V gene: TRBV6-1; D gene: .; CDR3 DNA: TGTGCCAGCAGTGAATTAGGGGGTAAGCCCCAGCATTTT; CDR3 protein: CASSELGGKPQHF
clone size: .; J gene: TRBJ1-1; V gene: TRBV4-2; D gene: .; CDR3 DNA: TGTGCCAGCAGCCAAGAAGTTCAGACAACGAACACTGAAGCTTTCTTT; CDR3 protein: CASSQEVQTTNTEAFF
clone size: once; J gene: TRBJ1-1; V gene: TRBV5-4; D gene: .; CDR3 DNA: TGTGCCAGCAGCCCAACGGCCGCCAGGGGAATAATTCCGGCTGAAGCTTTCTTT; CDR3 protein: CASSPTAARGIIPAEAFF
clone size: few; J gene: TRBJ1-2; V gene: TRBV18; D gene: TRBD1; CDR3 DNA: TGTGCCAGCTCACCGGACAGGGAGGTGGGTGGCTACACCTTC; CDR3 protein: CASSPDREVGGYTF
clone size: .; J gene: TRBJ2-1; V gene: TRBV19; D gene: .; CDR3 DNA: TGTGCCAGTAGTATAAGGGGGAATGAGCAGTTCTTC; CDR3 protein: CASSIRGNEQFF